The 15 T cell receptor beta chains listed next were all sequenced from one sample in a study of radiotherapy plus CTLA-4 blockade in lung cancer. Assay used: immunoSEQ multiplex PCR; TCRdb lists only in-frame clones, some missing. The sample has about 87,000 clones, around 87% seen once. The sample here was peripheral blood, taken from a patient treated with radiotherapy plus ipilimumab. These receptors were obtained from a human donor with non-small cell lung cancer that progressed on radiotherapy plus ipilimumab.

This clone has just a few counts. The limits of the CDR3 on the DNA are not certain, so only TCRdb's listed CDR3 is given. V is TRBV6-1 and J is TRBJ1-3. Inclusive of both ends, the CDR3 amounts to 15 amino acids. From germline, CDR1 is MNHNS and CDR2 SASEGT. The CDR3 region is CASILDGSSGNTIYF.

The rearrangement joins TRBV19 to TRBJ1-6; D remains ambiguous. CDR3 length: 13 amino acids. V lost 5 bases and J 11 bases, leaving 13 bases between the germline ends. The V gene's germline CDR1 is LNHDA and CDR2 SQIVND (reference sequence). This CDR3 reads CASSVAGGPPLHF. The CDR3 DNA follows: TGTGCCAGTAGTGTCGCGGGTGGGCCACCCCTCCACTTT. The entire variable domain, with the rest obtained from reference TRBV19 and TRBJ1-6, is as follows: DGGITQSPKYLFRKEGQNVTLSCEQNLNHDAMYWYRQDPGQGLRLIYYSQIVNDFQKGDIAEGYSVSREKKESFPLTVTSAQKNPTAFYLCASSVAGGPPLHFGNGTRLTVT.

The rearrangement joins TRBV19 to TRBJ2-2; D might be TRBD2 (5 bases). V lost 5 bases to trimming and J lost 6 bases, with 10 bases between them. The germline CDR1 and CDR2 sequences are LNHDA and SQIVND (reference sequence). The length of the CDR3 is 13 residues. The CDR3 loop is CASSRGLAGELFF. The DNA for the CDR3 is TGTGCCAGTAGTCGAGGGTTGGCCGGGGAGCTGTTTTTT. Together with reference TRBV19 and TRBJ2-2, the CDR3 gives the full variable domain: DGGITQSPKYLFRKEGQNVTLSCEQNLNHDAMYWYRQDPGQGLRLIYYSQIVNDFQKGDIAEGYSVSREKKESFPLTVTSAQKNPTAFYLCASSRGLAGELFFGEGSRLTVL.

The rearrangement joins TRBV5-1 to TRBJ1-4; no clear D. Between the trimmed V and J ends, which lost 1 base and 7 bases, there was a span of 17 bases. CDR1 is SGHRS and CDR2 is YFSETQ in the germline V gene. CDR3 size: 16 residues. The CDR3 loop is CASSLQAAMSFEKLFF. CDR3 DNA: TGCGCCAGCAGCTTGCAGGCGGCCATGTCATTTGAAAAACTGTTTTTT.

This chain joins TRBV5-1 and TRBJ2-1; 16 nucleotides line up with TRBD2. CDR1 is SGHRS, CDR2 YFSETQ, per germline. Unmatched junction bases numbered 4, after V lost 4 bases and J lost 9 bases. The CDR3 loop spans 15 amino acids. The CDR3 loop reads CASSAGTSGRVEQFF. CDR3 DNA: TGCGCCAGCAGCGCGGGGACTAGCGGGAGGGTTGAGCAGTTCTTC.

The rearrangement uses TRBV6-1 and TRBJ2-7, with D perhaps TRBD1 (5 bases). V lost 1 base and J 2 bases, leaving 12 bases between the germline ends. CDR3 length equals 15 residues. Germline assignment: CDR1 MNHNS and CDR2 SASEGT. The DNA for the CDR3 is TGTGCCAGCAGTGAAGTAGGGGCCGTAACCTACGAGCAGTACTTC. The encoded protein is CASSEVGAVTYEQYF.

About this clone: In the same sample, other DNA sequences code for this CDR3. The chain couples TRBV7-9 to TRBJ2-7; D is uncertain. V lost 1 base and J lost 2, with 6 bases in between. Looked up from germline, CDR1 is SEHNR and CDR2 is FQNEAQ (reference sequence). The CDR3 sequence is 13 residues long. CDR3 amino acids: CASSLGVTYEQYF. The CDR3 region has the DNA TGTGCCAGCAGCTTAGGGGTTACCTACGAGCAGTACTTC.

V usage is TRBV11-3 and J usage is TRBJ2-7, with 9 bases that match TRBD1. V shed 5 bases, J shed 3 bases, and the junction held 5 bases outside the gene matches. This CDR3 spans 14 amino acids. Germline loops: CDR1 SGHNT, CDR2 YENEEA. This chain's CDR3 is CASSVRDRDYEQYF. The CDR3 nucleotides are TGTGCCAGCAGCGTCCGGGACAGGGACTACGAGCAGTACTTC. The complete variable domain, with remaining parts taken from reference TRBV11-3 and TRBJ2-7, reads EAGVVQSPRYKIIEKKQPVAFWCNPISGHNTLYWYLQNLGQGPELLIRYENEEAVDDSQLPKDRFSAERLKGVDSTLKIQPAELGDSAVYLCASSVRDRDYEQYFGPGTRLTVT.

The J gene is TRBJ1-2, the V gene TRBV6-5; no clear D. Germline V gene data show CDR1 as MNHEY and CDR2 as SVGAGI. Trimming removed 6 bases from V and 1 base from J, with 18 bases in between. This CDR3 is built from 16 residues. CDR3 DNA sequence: TGTGCCAGCAGCTACGGACGGAGTTCTCATAACTATGGCTACACCTTC. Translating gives CASSYGRSSHNYGYTF.

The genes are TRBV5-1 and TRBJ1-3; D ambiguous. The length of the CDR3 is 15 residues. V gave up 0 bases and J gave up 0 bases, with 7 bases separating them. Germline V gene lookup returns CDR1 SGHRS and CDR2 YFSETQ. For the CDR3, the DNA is TGCGCCAGCAGCTTGGGGTCGTACTCTGGAAACACCATATATTTT. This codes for CASSLGSYSGNTIYF.

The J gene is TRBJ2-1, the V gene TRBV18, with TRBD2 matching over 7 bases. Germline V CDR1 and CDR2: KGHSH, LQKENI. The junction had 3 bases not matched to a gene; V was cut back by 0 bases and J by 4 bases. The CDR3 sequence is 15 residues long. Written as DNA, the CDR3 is TGTGCCAGCTCACCACCGGCTAGCGGTTACAATGAGCAGTTCTTC. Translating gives CASSPPASGYNEQFF. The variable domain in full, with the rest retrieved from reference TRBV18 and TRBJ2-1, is NAGVMQNPRHLVRRRGQEARLRCSPMKGHSHVYWYRQLPEEGLKFMVYLQKENIIDESGMPKERFSAEFPKEGPSILRIQQVVRGDSAAYFCASSPPASGYNEQFFGPGTRLTVL.

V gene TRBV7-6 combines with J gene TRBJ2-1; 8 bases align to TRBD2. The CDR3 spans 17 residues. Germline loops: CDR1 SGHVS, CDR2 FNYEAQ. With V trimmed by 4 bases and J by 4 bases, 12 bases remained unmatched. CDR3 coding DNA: TGTGCCAGCAGCTCTGGGACTAGGGTAGCGGGATACAATGAGCAGTTCTTC. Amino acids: CASSSGTRVAGYNEQFF. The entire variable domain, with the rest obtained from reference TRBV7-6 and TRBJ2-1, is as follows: GAGVSQSPRYKVTKRGQDVALRCDPISGHVSLYWYRQALGQGPEFLTYFNYEAQQDKSGLPNDRFSAERPEGSISTLTIQRTEQRDSAMYRCASSSGTRVAGYNEQFFGPGTRLTVL.

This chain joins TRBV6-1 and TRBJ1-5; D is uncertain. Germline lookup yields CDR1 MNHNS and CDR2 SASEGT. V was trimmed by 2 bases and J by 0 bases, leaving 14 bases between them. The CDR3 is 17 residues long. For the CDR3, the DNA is TGTGCCAGCAGTGAACTGGGGTTGGGGTATAGCAATCAGCCCCAGCATTTT. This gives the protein CASSELGLGYSNQPQHF.

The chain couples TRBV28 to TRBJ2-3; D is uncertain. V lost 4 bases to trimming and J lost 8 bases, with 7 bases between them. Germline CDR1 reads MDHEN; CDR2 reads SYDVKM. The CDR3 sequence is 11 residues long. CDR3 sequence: CASSSWVTQYF. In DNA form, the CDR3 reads TGTGCCAGCAGTTCCTGGGTTACGCAGTATTTT.

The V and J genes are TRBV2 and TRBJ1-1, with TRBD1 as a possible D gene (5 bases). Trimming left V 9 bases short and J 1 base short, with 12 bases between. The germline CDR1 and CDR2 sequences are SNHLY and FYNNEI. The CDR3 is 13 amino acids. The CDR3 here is CARTNQGNTEAFF. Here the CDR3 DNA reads TGTGCCAGAACGAATCAGGGGAACACTGAAGCTTTCTTT.